The sequence of this T cell receptor beta chain was determined in a study of cytomegalovirus exposure and HLA in healthy donors. Study-level findings and limits: Using a false discovery rate of 0.05, a later analysis showed that approximately 17,000 TCR beta sequences were associated with HLA alleles. Rarity marked most TCR sequences, yet some public TCRs occurred in many donors. In vitro data verified three CMV-associated chains as specific for CMV antigens.

To note about this clone: What it binds is unknown.

Per germline, CDR1 SEHNR and CDR2 FQNEAQ (reference sequence). The CDR3 has 14 residues. Trimming shortened V by 4 bases and J by 4 bases, and 11 bases separated the two germline ends. Primers for the PCR totalled 60 Vbeta and 13 Jbeta. Measured with immunoSEQ multiplex PCR; TCRdb has only the in-frame clones, and not every one. The sample carries around 140,000 clones, roughly 79% recorded once. V gene TRBV7-9 combines with J gene TRBJ1-5; maybe TRBD1 (6 bases). The sequenced sample consisted of PBMCs. The TCR originated in a woman between 35 and 50 years old in good health and CMV-seronegative. CDR3 residues: CASSSDRGNQPQHF. CDR3 DNA sequence: TGTGCCAGCAGCTCGGATAGGGGGAATCAGCCCCAGCATTTT.